The source of this TCR beta chain is a study of CD8+ T cells in alopecia areata. In its sample, this clone was seen a few times. cDNA prepared by RNA extraction and subsequent reverse transcription served as the template for sequencing. Repertoires were generated with immunoSEQ multiplex PCR, while TCRdb's copy carries only in-frame clones and drops some. The sample has roughly 190,000 clones, 45% to 75% seen once. The sample's treatment: oral pan-JAK inhibitor, 5-10 mg twice daily. Sorting separated CD4+ and CD8+ T cells out of PBMCs. This CDR3 is built from 13 residues. Trimming removed 7 bases from V and 0 bases from J, with 9 bases in between. CDR1 SQVTM and CDR2 ANQGSEA come from the germline V gene.

The clonotype was recovered from a human donor with alopecia areata. This chain links TRBV29-1 with TRBJ2-2; D uncertain. The sample was CD4+ T cells sorted from blood, taken at week 4, from a patient treated with tofacitinib. The CDR3 sequence: CSADISNTGELFF. The CDR3 nucleotides read TGCAGCGCTGACATATCGAACACCGGGGAGCTGTTTTTT.